Sequencing of this T cell receptor (beta chain) was carried out in a study of CD8 T cells in ankylosing spondylitis. Study observations and caveats: The study identified a TCR beta motif of several highly homologous variants that appeared characteristic of ankylosing spondylitis blood.

Germline V lookup: CDR1 SGHAT, CDR2 FQNNGV. This CDR3 spans 14 amino acids. Trimming cost V 2 bases and J 2 bases, with 8 bases left between them. TCRdb re-called the 5' RACE reads through MiXCR, storing one row per CDR3 protein. The data contain fewer than 500,000 distinct CDR3 sequences, more than 25% of them seen just once; the ten biggest clones take up roughly 0.8%. This clonotype has just a few counts. Its antigen is not identified. Sequenced: blood, either unsorted or a sorted T cell fraction (not recorded which). The clonotype was recovered from a male donor with ankylosing spondylitis. The genes are TRBV11-2 and TRBJ2-3; weak D call: TRBD2 (5 bases). DNA of the CDR3: TGTGCCAGCAGCTTACCGGGAATCACAGATACGCAGTATTTT. This gives the protein CASSLPGITDTQYF. Filled out from reference TRBV11-2 and TRBJ2-3, the complete variable domain reads EAGVAQSPRYKIIEKRQSVAFWCNPISGHATLYWYQQILGQGPKLLIQFQNNGVVDDSQLPKDRFSAERLKGVDSTLKIQPAKLEDSAVYLCASSLPGITDTQYFGPGTRLTVL.